A selection of T cell receptor beta chains follows, all from one sample in a study of blood T cell repertoires in COVID-19. Sequencing used immunoSEQ multiplex PCR; TCRdb keeps in-frame clones, though not all of them. This table holds 55,000 to 75,000 clones, roughly 88% found once. Specimen: peripheral blood. Receptors were obtained from a human donor in a cohort sampled during active COVID-19. Both conserved end residues are part of each CDR3. The D gene is left open where the match is weak. Clone size is not always given. Where it is, it says once, few, many or a class for expanded clones.

d_call	v_call	j_call	clone_size	cdr3_aa	cdr3_nt
TRBD1	TRBV7-6	TRBJ2-5	NA	CASSGTGASQETQYF	TGTGCCAGCAGCGGGACAGGGGCATCCCAAGAGACCCAGTACTTC
TRBD1	TRBV27	TRBJ2-3	NA	CASSAYRGQGTDTQYF	TGTGCCAGCAGTGCCTACAGGGGGCAGGGGACAGATACGCAGTATTTT
TRBD1	TRBV6-1	TRBJ1-2	once	CASSDGQASYGYTF	TGTGCCAGCAGTGACGGACAGGCGTCCTATGGCTACACCTTC
NA	TRBV5-1	TRBJ1-6	NA	CASSWGHRFRTLHF	TGCGCCAGCAGCTGGGGACATCGGTTTCGGACCCTCCACTTT
TRBD1	TRBV6-5	TRBJ2-7	NA	CASRKGQGLSYEQYF	TGTGCCAGCAGAAAGGGACAGGGGTTATCCTACGAGCAGTACTTC
TRBD1	TRBV5-4	TRBJ1-1	NA	CASKRVGQGVTEAFF	TGTGCCAGCAAAAGGGTAGGACAGGGGGTCACTGAAGCTTTCTTT
NA	TRBV25-1	TRBJ2-5	NA	CASRSLGKGVRETQYF	TGTGCCAGCAGATCCCTAGGAAAGGGGGTTCGAGAGACCCAGTACTTC
TRBD1	TRBV6-6	TRBJ1-3	once	CASSYGTAGNTIYF	TGTGCCAGCAGTTACGGGACAGCTGGAAACACCATATATTTT
TRBD1	TRBV7-2	TRBJ1-2	NA	CASSLPTGDYGYTF	TGTGCCAGCAGCTTACCGACAGGGGACTATGGCTACACCTTC
TRBD1	TRBV2	TRBJ1-6	few	CASKGTGPLSYNSPLHF	TGTGCCAGCAAGGGGACAGGCCCCCTCTCCTATAATTCACCCCTCCACTTT
NA	TRBV7-2	TRBJ2-7	NA	CASSLARQAYEQYF	TGTGCCAGCAGCTTAGCAAGGCAGGCCTACGAGCAGTACTTC
NA	TRBV6-2/TRBV6-3	TRBJ1-1	NA	CASSYSLGLRGAGVAEAFF	TGTGCCAGCAGTTACTCTCTGGGGCTTCGGGGGGCTGGAGTCGCTGAAGCTTTCTTT
NA	TRBV7-9	TRBJ1-3	once	CASSSPDNPGNTIYF	TGTGCCAGCAGCTCACCGGACAACCCTGGAAACACCATATATTTT
NA	TRBV4-1	TRBJ2-3	few	CASSQDSRSTDTQYF	TGCGCCAGCAGCCAAGATTCCCGGAGCACAGATACGCAGTATTTT
TRBD1	TRBV4-1	TRBJ1-6	NA	CASSLTGGTANSPLHF	TGCGCCAGCAGCCTCACAGGGGGGACAGCCAATTCACCCCTCCACTTT
TRBD1	TRBV6-6	TRBJ2-3	NA	CASSYGQGTDTQYF	TGTGCCAGCAGTTACGGACAGGGCACAGATACGCAGTATTTT
NA	TRBV4-3	TRBJ2-7	NA	CASSQERDLASFEQYF	TGCGCCAGCAGCCAAGAGAGGGACCTAGCGTCTTTCGAGCAGTACTTC
TRBD1	TRBV4-3	TRBJ1-1	NA	CASSQAQDRETYTEAFF	TGCGCCAGCAGCCAAGCCCAGGACAGGGAAACGTACACTGAAGCTTTCTTT
NA	TRBV6-6	TRBJ2-1	NA	CASSYRQVSYNEQFF	TGTGCCAGCAGTTACAGGCAGGTCTCCTACAATGAGCAGTTCTTC
TRBD2	TRBV9	TRBJ2-2	NA	CASSARLAGTGELFF	TGTGCCAGCAGCGCCCGACTAGCGGGGACCGGGGAGCTGTTTTTT
TRBD2	TRBV18	TRBJ2-5	NA	CASSPGTEVLAEETQYF	TGTGCCAGCTCCCCCGGCACCGAGGTACTAGCGGAAGAGACCCAGTACTTC
NA	TRBV9	TRBJ2-7	NA	CASSVAWWQEENEQYF	TGTGCCAGCAGCGTAGCTTGGTGGCAGGAAGAGAACGAGCAGTACTTC
TRBD1	TRBV9	TRBJ2-7	NA	CASSAEDRGYEQYF	TGTGCCAGCAGCGCAGAAGACAGGGGATACGAGCAGTACTTC
NA	TRBV2	TRBJ2-7	NA	CASVPSSSYEQYF	TGTGCCAGTGTGCCGAGTAGCTCCTACGAGCAGTACTTC
TRBD2	TRBV28	TRBJ2-7	NA	CASSFSRTSNYEQYF	TGTGCCAGCAGTTTTTCGAGGACTAGTAACTACGAGCAGTACTTC
NA	TRBV5-4	TRBJ1-2	few	CASRTASDGYTF	TGTGCCAGCAGGACAGCTTCTGATGGCTACACCTTC
NA	TRBV7-3	TRBJ2-3	NA	CASSPWHGDTQYF	TGTGCCAGCAGCCCCTGGCATGGAGATACGCAGTATTTT
NA	TRBV6-2/TRBV6-3	TRBJ2-7	NA	CASSYSMQFYEQYF	TGTGCCAGCAGTTACTCGATGCAGTTCTACGAGCAGTACTTC
TRBD2	TRBV4-1	TRBJ2-1	NA	CASSQGAGGDYNEQFF	TGCGCCAGCAGCCAAGGAGCGGGGGGGGACTACAATGAGCAGTTCTTC
NA	TRBV25-1	TRBJ1-2	NA	CASRELSTGYYGYTF	TGTGCCAGCAGGGAACTTTCGACAGGTTACTATGGCTACACCTTC
NA	TRBV11-2	TRBJ2-1	NA	CASSLVRWSLGSEQFF	TGTGCCAGCAGCTTAGTTAGGTGGTCCCTTGGGAGTGAGCAGTTCTTC
NA	TRBV25-1	TRBJ2-2	NA	CASRDDWGGNTGELFF	TGTGCCAGCAGGGATGATTGGGGCGGGAACACCGGGGAGCTGTTTTTT
TRBD2	TRBV9	TRBJ2-7	NA	CASSVTSGSFQYF	TGTGCCAGCAGCGTAACTAGCGGGAGCTTTCAGTACTTC
TRBD2	TRBV3-1/TRBV3-2	TRBJ2-1	NA	CASSMGLAEGGNEQFF	TGTGCCAGCAGCATGGGACTAGCGGAGGGGGGCAATGAGCAGTTCTTC
TRBD1	TRBV5-8	TRBJ1-5	NA	CASRRTGASNQPQHF	TGTGCCAGCAGGCGGACAGGGGCTAGCAATCAGCCCCAGCATTTT
TRBD2	TRBV30	TRBJ2-1	NA	CAWSTGTSGARTSYNEQFF	TGTGCCTGGAGTACCGGGACTAGCGGGGCCCGAACCTCCTACAATGAGCAGTTCTTC
NA	TRBV6-5	TRBJ1-3	NA	CASSQKGTPGNTIYF	TGTGCCAGCAGCCAAAAAGGGACACCGGGAAACACCATATATTTT
NA	TRBV4-3	TRBJ2-7	NA	CASSPGLGLYEQYF	TGCGCCAGCAGCCCGGGACTGGGACTCTACGAGCAGTACTTC
NA	TRBV7-2	TRBJ2-7	NA	CASSLREGAYEQYF	TGTGCCAGCAGCTTAAGGGAGGGGGCCTACGAGCAGTACTTC
TRBD1	TRBV19	TRBJ2-7	few	CASSFGGTGTYEQYF	TGTGCCAGTAGTTTCGGAGGGACAGGGACCTACGAGCAGTACTTC
TRBD1	TRBV6-6	TRBJ2-7	NA	CASSGTGQPEQYF	TGTGCCAGCAGTGGGACGGGACAGCCCGAGCAGTACTTC
TRBD2	TRBV7-9	TRBJ2-5	NA	CASSFIDSGRGETQYF	TGTGCCAGCAGCTTCATCGATAGCGGGAGAGGTGAGACCCAGTACTTC
NA	TRBV5-6	TRBJ2-5	NA	CASSLGAGETQYF	TGTGCCAGCAGCTTGGGAGCCGGGGAGACCCAGTACTTC
TRBD2	TRBV7-9	TRBJ2-1	NA	CASSLAGAGGLNEQFF	TGTGCCAGCAGCCTCGCAGGAGCGGGAGGTCTCAATGAGCAGTTCTTC
NA	TRBV7-2	TRBJ2-2	NA	CASSQGQGTGELFF	TGTGCCAGCAGCCAAGGGCAGGGGACCGGGGAGCTGTTTTTT
NA	TRBV19	TRBJ1-6	NA	CASSIRFGGSDNSPLHF	TGTGCCAGTAGTATTCGTTTCGGGGGATCGGATAATTCACCCCTCCACTTT